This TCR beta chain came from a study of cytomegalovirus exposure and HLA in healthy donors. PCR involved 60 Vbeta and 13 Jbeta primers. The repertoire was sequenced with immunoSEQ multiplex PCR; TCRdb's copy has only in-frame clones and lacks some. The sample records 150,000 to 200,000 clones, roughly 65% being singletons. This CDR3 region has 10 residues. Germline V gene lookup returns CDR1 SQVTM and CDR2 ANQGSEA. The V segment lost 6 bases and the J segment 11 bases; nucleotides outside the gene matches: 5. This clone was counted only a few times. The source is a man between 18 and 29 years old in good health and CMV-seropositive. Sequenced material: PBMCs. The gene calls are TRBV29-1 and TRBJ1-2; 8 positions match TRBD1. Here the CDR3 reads CSVVDREYTF. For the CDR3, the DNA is TGCAGCGTAGTGGACAGGGAATACACCTTC.